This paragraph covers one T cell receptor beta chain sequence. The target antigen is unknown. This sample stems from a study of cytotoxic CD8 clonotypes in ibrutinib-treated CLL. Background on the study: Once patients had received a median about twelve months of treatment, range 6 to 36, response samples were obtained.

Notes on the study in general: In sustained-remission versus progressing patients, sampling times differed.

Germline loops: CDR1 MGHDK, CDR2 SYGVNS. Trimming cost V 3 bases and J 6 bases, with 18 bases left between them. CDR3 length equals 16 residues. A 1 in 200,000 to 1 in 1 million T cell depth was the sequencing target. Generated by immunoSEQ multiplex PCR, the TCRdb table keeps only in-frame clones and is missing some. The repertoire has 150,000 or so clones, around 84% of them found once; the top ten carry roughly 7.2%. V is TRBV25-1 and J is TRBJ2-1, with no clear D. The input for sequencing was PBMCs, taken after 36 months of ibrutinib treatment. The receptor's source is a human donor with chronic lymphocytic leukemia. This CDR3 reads CASSDFSSGNRNEQFF. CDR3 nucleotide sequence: TGTGCCAGCAGTGACTTCAGTTCTGGTAACCGCAATGAGCAGTTCTTC.